The 14 T cell receptor beta chains listed next were all sequenced from one sample in a study of T-cell memory formation after mild COVID-19 (dated by TCRdb to about 2021). Libraries were constructed by 5' RACE. Instrument on record: Illumina NovaSeq 6000. TCRdb reprocessing: public reads trimmed at Q25 with fastp, clones called with MiXCR, in-frame beta chains kept. Each entry is one CDR3 protein sequence, shown with its most common DNA and genes. For this sample there are about 250,000 distinct CDR3 sequences; roughly 18% appear just once. The ten largest clones represent more than 20% of the sample. The material sequenced was PBMCs or a T cell subset sorted from them (not recorded which). All receptors come from a man in his late teens or twenties who had mild COVID-19 (a few samples of this study predate the infection). The sample titles of this study are shuffled in the database, so cell type and time point are left out; the donor was told from shared clones.

The chain has TRBV10-3 and TRBJ2-3, with D possibly called TRBD1 or TRBD2 (5 bases each). V lost 7 bases to trimming and J lost 1 base, with 9 bases between them. The germline CDR1 and CDR2 sequences are ENHRY and SYGVKD. The CDR3 sequence is 13 residues long. In nucleotides, the CDR3 is TGTGCCATCATGGGGGTAGGCACAGATACGCAGTATTTT. Its translation: CAIMGVGTDTQYF.

This clonotype has only a few counts. The chain employs TRBV7-9 and TRBJ2-3; perhaps TRBD1 as D (6 bases). The CDR3 spans 14 residues. CDR1 SEHNR and CDR2 FQNEAQ come from the germline V gene (reference sequence). Trimming left V 4 bases short and J 0 bases short, with 8 bases between. For the CDR3, the DNA is TGTGCCAGCAGCTCGGACAGTAGCACAGATACGCAGTATTTT. Amino acid sequence: CASSSDSSTDTQYF.

Only one count was recorded for this clonotype. The chain has TRBV5-1 and TRBJ2-7; no firm D call. The CDR3 sequence is 15 residues long. Germline V gene lookup returns CDR1 SGHRS and CDR2 YFSETQ. V gave up 0 bases and J gave up 6 bases, with 16 bases separating them. The DNA for the CDR3 is TGCGCCAGCAGCTTGGGTCAACCCCTGTCTTCCGAGCAGTACTTC. It translates to CASSLGQPLSSEQYF.

V is TRBV6-2 or TRBV6-3 and J is TRBJ2-5, with D perhaps being TRBD1 or TRBD2 (7 bases each). The CDR3 sequence is 16 residues long. Germline V gene sequence: CDR1 MNHEY, CDR2 SVGEGT. Trimming took off 7 bases at V and 1 base at J, with 19 bases between the two ends. CDR3: CASTTLARGGQETQYF. The CDR3 DNA is TGTGCCAGCACCACCCTCGCCAGGGGGGGCCAAGAGACCCAGTACTTC.

This clonotype appeared a few times. The chain uses TRBV11-2 and TRBJ2-5, with D hard to call. The CDR3 runs to 13 residues. Trimming removed 5 bases from V and 7 bases from J, with 14 bases in between. Germline V CDR1 and CDR2: SGHAT, FQNNGV. In DNA form, the CDR3 reads TGTGCCAGCAGCGCCAGAGACTCAGGGACCCAGTACTTC. Protein: CASSARDSGTQYF.

This clonotype was recorded a few times. The V and J genes are TRBV15 and TRBJ2-7; 8 nucleotides match TRBD1. V was pared by 3 bases and J by 6 bases, with 7 bases of the junction left unmatched. Germline CDR1 is LNHNV and CDR2 is YYDKDF (reference sequence). The CDR3 contains 14 residues. The CDR3 sequence is CATSSTTGVSEQYV. Here the CDR3 DNA reads TGTGCCACCAGCAGCACGACAGGGGTAAGCGAGCAGTACGTC.

The chain has TRBV15 and TRBJ2-2, with TRBD2 identical over 8 bases. CDR1 is LNHNV, CDR2 YYDKDF, per germline (reference sequence). The CDR3 is 16 amino acids. With 2 bases clipped from V and 7 bases from J, the junction kept 9 bases outside the gene matches. Written as DNA, the CDR3 is TGTGCCACCAGCAGAAGCAGGACTAGCATGGGCGGGGAGCTGTTTTTT. Translating it yields CATSRSRTSMGGELFF.

The chain is built from TRBV2 and TRBJ2-1; D not certain. The germline V gene has CDR1 SNHLY and CDR2 FYNNEI. V lost 7 bases, J lost 9 bases, and 13 bases lay in between. This CDR3 is 12 amino acids long. CDR3 coding DNA: TGTGCCAGCACGTCTACTCTGGTTGAGCAGTTCTTC. Its protein product is CASTSTLVEQFF.

This clonotype occurred once. This chain links TRBV7-2 with TRBJ2-5; D remains unclear. This CDR3 comprises 13 residues. V gave up 3 bases and J gave up 5 bases, with 10 bases separating them. In germline, CDR1 is SGHTA, CDR2 FQGNSA. CDR3 in amino acids: CASSLWGWETQYF. CDR3 in DNA: TGTGCCAGCAGCTTGTGGGGTTGGGAGACCCAGTACTTC.

This clonotype came up many times. V and J are TRBV6-4 and TRBJ2-1; 10 positions agree with TRBD2. With V trimmed by 3 bases and J by 4 bases, 3 bases remained unmatched. CDR3 length: 15 amino acids. The germline CDR1 and CDR2 sequences are MRHNA and SNTAGT. The CDR3: CASSEKAGGYNEQFF. The CDR3, as DNA: TGTGCCAGCAGTGAAAAAGCGGGGGGGTACAATGAGCAGTTCTTC.

This clonotype was seen a handful of times. The chain is built from TRBV25-1 and TRBJ2-7, with D maybe TRBD2 (6 bases). V lost 0 bases and J 1 base, leaving 7 bases between the germline ends. Germline V gene data show CDR1 as MGHDK and CDR2 as SYGVNS. CDR3 length equals 14 residues. The CDR3 is CASSEYGGSYEQYF. CDR3 in DNA: TGTGCCAGCAGTGAATACGGGGGATCCTACGAGCAGTACTTC.

This chain uses TRBV4-1 with TRBJ1-6, with D perhaps TRBD1 (6 bases). From germline, CDR1 is MGHRA and CDR2 YSYEKL. The CDR3 loop spans 16 amino acids. Deletions cut 0 bases from V and 10 bases from J, with 16 bases between. CDR3 in DNA: TGCGCCAGCAGCCAAGAGCAGGCAGGGGTGGGATCACCCCTCCACTTT. Protein sequence: CASSQEQAGVGSPLHF.

The chain employs TRBV4-3 and TRBJ2-5; unclear D gene. V lost 0 bases, J lost 0 bases, and 2 bases lay in between. Germline loops: CDR1 LGHNA, CDR2 YSLEER. The CDR3 has 13 residues. CDR3 in DNA: TGCGCCAGCAGCCAAGATGACCAAGAGACCCAGTACTTC. Protein sequence: CASSQDDQETQYF.

In its sample, this clonotype was seen many times. The V call is TRBV12-3 or TRBV12-4, the J call TRBJ1-5; D is unclear. Trimming pared 1 base from V and 7 bases from J, leaving 11 bases between. The CDR3 has 14 residues. The CDR3 bases are TGTGCCAGCAGTTTAGGGTGGGTCAGCCAGCCCCAGCATTTT. Translating gives CASSLGWVSQPQHF.